This T cell receptor (beta chain) was obtained from a study of response to subunit inactivated influenza vaccine. The CDR3 covers 14 residues. V lost 0 bases to trimming and J lost 10 bases, with 15 bases between them. In germline, CDR1 is SGHTA, CDR2 FQGNSA. TCRdb redid the calling of the RT-PCR reads with MiXCR, one entry per CDR3 protein. The repertoire consists of 400,000 to 650,000 distinct CDR3 sequences, with less than 7.5% occurring once and the leading ten covering about an eighth. Sequences were derived from PBMCs from blood, sampled 23 months after vaccination. The receptor's source is a man between 50 and 75 years old who received an inactivated influenza vaccine. The chain uses TRBV7-2 and TRBJ1-1, with D unresolved. The CDR3 sequence: CASSLAGEGYRAFF. CDR3 in DNA: TGTGCCAGCAGCTTAGCGGGAGAGGGTTATCGAGCTTTCTTT.